The TCR beta chain described here comes from a study of human T cells and chemical hapten exposure. TCRdb reanalysed the RACE reads using MiXCR and keeps one entry per CDR3 protein. Counted here are around 380,000 distinct CDR3 sequences, 5.5% occurring once; the ten biggest clones make up more than 8%. Germline V gives CDR1 SGHTA, CDR2 FQGNSA. Trimming stripped 5 bases from V and 2 bases from J, with 5 bases between. This CDR3 has 12 residues. This clonotype was observed at least ten times. Time point in this sample: pre-sensitization, week 0. The treatment: therapeutic diphenylcyclopropenone sensitization with weekly scalp DPC.

The sequences come from whole blood, collected in connection with sensitization to the hapten diphenylcyclopropenone (DPC). The V and J genes are TRBV7-2 and TRBJ2-3; D not certain. The receptor was derived from a young woman with alopecia areata. Some clones in this sample may be carry-over from other donors' samples. This chain's CDR3 is CASSRTTDTQYF. CDR3 in DNA: TGTGCCAGCAGCCGGACCACAGATACGCAGTATTTT.